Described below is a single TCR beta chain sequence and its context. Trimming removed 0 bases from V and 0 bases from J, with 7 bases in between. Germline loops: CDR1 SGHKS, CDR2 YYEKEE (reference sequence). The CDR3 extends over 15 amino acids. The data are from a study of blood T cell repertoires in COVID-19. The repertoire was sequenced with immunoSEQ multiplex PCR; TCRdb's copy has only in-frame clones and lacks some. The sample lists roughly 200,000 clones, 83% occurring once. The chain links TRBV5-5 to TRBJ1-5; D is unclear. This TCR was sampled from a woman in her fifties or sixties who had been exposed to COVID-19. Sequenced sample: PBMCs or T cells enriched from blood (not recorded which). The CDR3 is CASSLDRFSNQPQHF. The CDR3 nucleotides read TGTGCCAGCAGCTTGGATCGGTTTAGCAATCAGCCCCAGCATTTT.